This T cell receptor beta chain was identified in a study of blood T cell repertoires in COVID-19. The overall study: The origin of the acute and convalescent COVID-19 samples was the United States, Italy and Spain. T cells, B-cell-depleted T cells, or PBMCs supplied cDNA or gDNA.

As handled by the study authors: Reference gene primers were amplified, and this amplification served to estimate nucleated cell counts. This table comes from immunoSEQ multiplex PCR, and its TCRdb copy is limited to in-frame clones, with some not included. That table furnishes V, J and clone size, whereas the DNA furnished D and trimming. Of roughly 120,000 clones listed, approximately 84% were seen once; the top ten hold approximately 1.5%. This clone was observed once. Germline lookup yields CDR1 MNHNY and CDR2 SVGAGI (reference sequence). The V end was cut by 6 bases, the J end by 2 bases, with 11 bases between. The CDR3 has 14 amino acids.

Material: peripheral blood. The sequence came from a man aged 35 to 55 with acute or convalescent COVID-19. V gene TRBV6-6 combines with J gene TRBJ1-3, with D uncertain. The CDR3 reads CASSLGGPGNTIYF. CDR3 DNA sequence: TGTGCCAGCAGCCTCGGAGGGCCTGGAAACACCATATATTTT.